This is a list of T cell receptor beta chains from one sample in a study of blood T cell repertoires in COVID-19. The method was immunoSEQ multiplex PCR; TCRdb's version includes in-frame clones alone and lacks a portion of them. Of fewer than 80,000 clones listed, roughly 85% are singletons. Sequenced: peripheral blood. These receptor sequences come from a woman older than 75 with acute or convalescent COVID-19. The CDR3 runs from the conserved cysteine through the conserved F or W. The D gene is left open where the match is weak. Size is omitted from some rows. Given values are once, few, many or a class for expanded clones.

clone_size	j_call	v_call	d_call	cdr3_aa	cdr3_nt
-	TRBJ1-2	TRBV19	-	CASSRTVKDGYTF	TGTGCCAGTAGTAGGACAGTAAAGGATGGCTACACCTTC
-	TRBJ2-5	TRBV7-9	TRBD2	CASVQGTRQETQYF	TGTGCCAGCGTACAAGGGACTAGGCAAGAGACCCAGTACTTC
-	TRBJ1-6	TRBV3-1/TRBV3-2	-	CASSQFPGNNSPLHF	TGTGCCAGCAGCCAATTCCCCGGGAATAATTCACCCCTCCACTTT
-	TRBJ1-5	TRBV27	TRBD1	CASSPDVTGGDQPQHF	TGTGCCAGCAGTCCCGATGTGACAGGGGGCGATCAGCCCCAGCATTTT
-	TRBJ2-5	TRBV19	TRBD2	CASSRGTREETQYF	TGTGCCAGTAGTCGCGGGACTAGGGAAGAGACCCAGTACTTC
-	TRBJ1-1	TRBV5-1	-	CASSLARGRDTEAFF	TGCGCCAGCAGCTTGGCCAGGGGCAGAGACACTGAAGCTTTCTTT
-	TRBJ2-6	TRBV4-1	-	CASSQELGAGANVLTF	TGCGCCAGCAGCCAAGAGTTGGGGGCCGGGGCCAACGTCCTGACTTTC
-	TRBJ2-1	TRBV9	TRBD2	CASSVLPSGGADNEQFF	TGTGCCAGCAGCGTATTACCCAGCGGGGGGGCCGACAATGAGCAGTTCTTC
-	TRBJ2-6	TRBV7-9	-	CASSPRRGAGANVLTF	TGTGCCAGCAGCCCCCGCCGGGGGGCCGGGGCCAACGTCCTGACTTTC
-	TRBJ2-1	TRBV2	TRBD1	CASSPDRVSYNEQFF	TGTGCCAGCAGTCCGGACAGGGTCTCCTACAATGAGCAGTTCTTC
few	TRBJ2-7	TRBV2	-	CASGGTLAYEQYF	TGTGCCAGCGGAGGGACCCTAGCCTACGAGCAGTACTTC
once	TRBJ1-1	TRBV6-5	-	CASSRHHTEAFF	TGTGCCAGCAGTCGACACCACACTGAAGCTTTCTTT
-	TRBJ2-5	TRBV19	-	CASSTPTGFEETQYF	TGTGCCAGTAGTACCCCCACAGGGTTTGAAGAGACCCAGTACTTC
once	TRBJ2-3	TRBV12-5	TRBD2	CASGPGLARGDTQYF	TGTGCTAGTGGTCCGGGACTAGCGCGGGGAGATACGCAGTATTTT
-	TRBJ2-1	TRBV4-1	-	CASSHPIGDYNEQFF	TGCGCCAGCAGCCACCCTATCGGGGATTACAATGAGCAGTTCTTC
-	TRBJ1-4	TRBV29-1	-	CSVEVTRNEKLFF	TGCAGCGTTGAAGTAACGAGAAATGAAAAACTGTTTTTT
-	TRBJ2-7	TRBV7-2	-	CASSLALGGAATYEQYF	TGTGCCAGCAGCTTAGCGTTGGGGGGGGCGGCTACCTACGAGCAGTACTTC
few	TRBJ1-4	TRBV6-5	-	CASSRREQGGEKLFF	TGTGCCAGCAGCCGACGGGAACAGGGTGGTGAAAAACTGTTTTTT
-	TRBJ1-2	TRBV7-2	TRBD1	CASSSGDSRRNYGYTF	TGTGCCAGCAGCTCCGGGGACAGCCGCCGGAACTATGGCTACACCTTC
-	TRBJ1-5	TRBV6-1	-	CASSEAQRNQPQHF	TGTGCCAGCAGTGAAGCTCAGCGAAATCAGCCCCAGCATTTT
-	TRBJ1-2	TRBV5-5	-	CASSLASAEGYTF	TGTGCCAGCAGCTTGGCCTCGGCGGAGGGCTACACCTTC
-	TRBJ2-3	TRBV5-1	TRBD1	CASRKRQGSTDTQYF	TGCGCCAGCCGAAAGCGACAGGGGAGCACAGATACGCAGTATTTT
once	TRBJ2-7	TRBV30	-	CAWRGGHHYEQYF	TGTGCCTGGAGGGGGGGGCACCACTACGAGCAGTACTTC
-	TRBJ1-1	TRBV29-1	-	CSVGVNTEAFF	TGCAGCGTTGGAGTCAACACTGAAGCTTTCTTT
-	TRBJ1-2	TRBV3-1/TRBV3-2	TRBD1	CASSQVHRGGGYTF	TGTGCCAGCAGCCAAGTCCACAGGGGAGGAGGCTACACCTTC
-	TRBJ1-6	TRBV7-3	-	CASSASTGTGSPLHF	TGTGCCAGCAGCGCGTCTACAGGGACGGGGTCACCCCTCCACTTT
-	TRBJ1-1	TRBV19	-	CASRGTEGLKVNTEAFF	TGTGCCAGTAGAGGGACGGAGGGGCTCAAGGTGAACACTGAAGCTTTCTTT
-	TRBJ2-3	TRBV7-2	TRBD1	CASEGATDTQYF	TGTGCCAGCGAGGGGGCCACAGATACGCAGTATTTT
-	TRBJ1-2	TRBV6-5	-	CASRPRQSGYTF	TGTGCCAGCAGACCAAGACAGTCTGGCTACACCTTC
-	TRBJ2-3	TRBV19	-	CASKGGETPATDTQYF	TGTGCCAGCAAAGGGGGTGAGACACCGGCCACAGATACGCAGTATTTT
-	TRBJ2-3	TRBV9	TRBD2	CASSVRLATDTQYF	TGTGCCAGCAGCGTACGACTAGCCACAGATACGCAGTATTTT
-	TRBJ2-3	TRBV4-1	TRBD2	CASSQPSGGTDTQYF	TGCGCCAGCAGCCAACCTAGCGGGGGCACAGATACGCAGTATTTT
-	TRBJ2-3	TRBV10-3	TRBD2	CAISKGLATDTQYF	TGTGCCATCAGTAAGGGACTAGCGACAGATACGCAGTATTTT
-	TRBJ1-1	TRBV5-1	-	CASSSGQNTEAFF	TGCGCCAGCAGTTCGGGACAGAACACTGAAGCTTTCTTT
-	TRBJ2-5	TRBV5-1	-	CASSLLLDSFETQYF	TGCGCCAGCAGCTTATTACTAGATAGCTTTGAGACCCAGTACTTC
once	TRBJ2-3	TRBV30	-	CAWLPRDTDTQYF	TGTGCCTGGCTACCCCGGGACACAGATACGCAGTATTTT
once	TRBJ1-2	TRBV19	-	CASSIYSNQGYTF	TGTGCCAGTAGTATATACTCTAACCAAGGCTACACCTTC
few	TRBJ1-2	TRBV27	-	CASSKGIQEFYGYTF	TGTGCCAGCAGCAAGGGAATACAGGAGTTCTATGGCTACACCTTC